The 21 T cell receptor beta chains below were found in one sample sequenced in a study of blood T cell repertoires in COVID-19. Assay used: immunoSEQ multiplex PCR; TCRdb lists only in-frame clones, some missing. The sample yields 190,000 or so clones, roughly 84% seen once. Material for sequencing was peripheral blood. These TCRs come from a woman of 80 years or more with acute or convalescent COVID-19.

The chain joins TRBV30 to TRBJ1-5, with 7 bases lining up with TRBD1. Trimming took 3 bases from V and 3 from J; bases not matched to a gene: 8. The CDR3 loop spans 15 amino acids. Looked up from germline, CDR1 is GTSNPN and CDR2 is SVGIG (reference sequence). The CDR3 loop reads CAWSPGTVPNQPQHF. The CDR3 region has the DNA TGTGCCTGGAGCCCGGGGACAGTGCCCAATCAGCCCCAGCATTTT.

The genes are TRBV11-2 and TRBJ1-2; D not certain. CDR1 is SGHAT, CDR2 FQNNGV, per germline. The length of the CDR3 is 15 residues. V lost 0 bases and J lost 4, with 12 bases in between. The CDR3 reads CASSLDPGGFYGYTF. In DNA form, the CDR3 reads TGTGCCAGCAGCTTAGATCCCGGAGGGTTCTATGGCTACACCTTC.

This chain joins TRBV21-1 and TRBJ1-3; no check of the table's D call, TRBD1, against the DNA was made. TRBV21-1 is shown as a pseudogene. The CDR3 runs 24 residues. The CDR3 region is CASRPGYRTRACQGQGSSGNTIYF. The CDR3 region has the DNA TGTGCCAGCAGGCCAGGGTATCGGACACGGGCGTGTCAGGGACAGGGGAGCTCTGGAAACACCATATATTTT.

The chain uses TRBV14 and TRBJ1-4, with D perhaps TRBD1 (5 bases). Germline-derived CDR1 and CDR2 are SGHDN and FVKESK. This CDR3 is 14 amino acids long. The V end lost 4 bases, the J end lost 6 bases, and 12 bases lay between the germline ends. The CDR3 bases are TGTGCCAGCAGCCCCCCAGGGAGGGATGAAAAACTGTTTTTT. Residues: CASSPPGRDEKLFF.

The chain recombines TRBV10-1 with TRBJ2-3, with 8 bases fitting TRBD2. The germline V gene encodes CDR1 WNHNN and CDR2 SYGVQD (reference sequence). The CDR3 totals 18 residues. V shed 0 bases and J 0 bases; nucleotides not matched to a gene: 8. CDR3 in amino acids: CASSESTGTRLSTDTQYF. In DNA, the CDR3 is TGCGCCAGCAGTGAGTCGACTGGGACTAGACTCAGCACAGATACGCAGTATTTT.

This chain connects TRBV6-5 to TRBJ1-5; D not certain. The CDR3 extends over 12 amino acids. Germline CDR1 reads MNHEY; CDR2 reads SVGAGI. V was pared by 7 bases and J by 0 bases, with 4 bases between. The CDR3 DNA is TGTGCCAGCACAGTTAGCAATCAGCCCCAGCATTTT. Residues: CASTVSNQPQHF.

This chain links TRBV5-4 with TRBJ1-2; 10 positions agree with TRBD1. CDR1 is SGHNT and CDR2 is YYREEE in the germline V gene (reference sequence). V lost 5 bases and J lost 6; bases outside the gene matches: 10. This CDR3 is 15 amino acids long. In DNA, the CDR3 is TGTGCCAGCAGTTTAGGGACAGGGGCGCCGCATGGCTACACCTTC. Protein: CASSLGTGAPHGYTF.

The J gene is TRBJ2-3, the V gene TRBV27; tentatively, D is TRBD1 (6 bases). This CDR3 has 14 residues. Germline CDR1 is MNHEY and CDR2 is SMNVEV (reference sequence). Trimming removed 3 bases from V and 4 bases from J, with 11 bases in between. The CDR3 DNA sequence: TGTGCCAGCAGTTTTCTCAGGGGCCCAGATACGCAGTATTTT. Amino acid sequence: CASSFLRGPDTQYF.

This chain connects TRBV18 to TRBJ2-5, with D perhaps TRBD1 (6 bases). Germline CDR1 is KGHSH and CDR2 is LQKENI. V lost 5 bases and J lost 5, with 21 bases in between. The CDR3 extends over 16 amino acids. In nucleotides, the CDR3 is TGTGCCAGCTCATCTAGGAAAAAGGACAGTGAGGAGACCCAGTACTTC. It codes for CASSSRKKDSEETQYF.

The sample holds one count of this clone. The V call is TRBV6-2 or TRBV6-3, the J call TRBJ1-2; 10 bases agree with TRBD1. Trimming took 5 bases from V and 6 from J; bases not matched to a gene: 6. There are 14 residues in the CDR3. The germline V gene encodes CDR1 MNHEY and CDR2 SVGEGT. The CDR3 reads CASSPRQGANGYTF. Here the CDR3 DNA reads TGTGCCAGCAGTCCCCGACAGGGGGCGAATGGCTACACCTTC.

This clone has a single count. The rearrangement links TRBV19 to TRBJ1-5, with 9 bases fitting TRBD1. Germline V lookup: CDR1 LNHDA, CDR2 SQIVND (reference sequence). The CDR3 totals 15 residues. J lost 6 bases, V lost 5 bases, and 8 bases had no gene match. CDR3 residues: CASSSGQGAGQPQHF. Written as DNA, the CDR3 is TGTGCCAGTAGTTCGGGACAGGGTGCGGGTCAGCCCCAGCATTTT.

V is TRBV2 and J is TRBJ2-2, with 7 bases lining up with TRBD1. The trim removed 5 bases at V and 5 bases at J, leaving 5 bases unmatched. Germline V gene sequence: CDR1 SNHLY, CDR2 FYNNEI. The CDR3 runs to 14 residues. In DNA form, the CDR3 reads TGTGCCAGCAGTTTGACAGGGCAAACCGGGGAGCTGTTTTTT. Its protein product is CASSLTGQTGELFF.

V is TRBV18 and J is TRBJ2-2, with TRBD2 as a possible D gene (5 bases). The V end lost 2 bases, the J end lost 6 bases, and 13 bases lay between the germline ends. The germline V gene has CDR1 KGHSH and CDR2 LQKENI. The CDR3 spans 15 residues. CDR3: CASSPNPAGAGELFF. The CDR3 region has the DNA TGTGCCAGCTCACCAAACCCGGCCGGGGCCGGGGAGCTGTTTTTT.

J is TRBJ1-1 and V is TRBV5-8; D may be TRBD1 (6 bases). In germline, CDR1 is SGHTS, CDR2 YDEGEE. The CDR3 sequence is 17 residues long. V was trimmed by 4 bases and J by 0 bases, leaving 19 bases between them. The CDR3 region has the DNA TGTGCCAGCAGCACCCACCGACAGGAACGGTTGAACACTGAAGCTTTCTTT. This encodes CASSTHRQERLNTEAFF. Complete variable domain (other parts from reference TRBV5-8 and TRBJ1-1): EAGVTQSPTHLIKTRGQQATLRCSPISGHTSVYWYQQALGLGLQFLLWYDEGEERNRGNFPPRFSGRQFPNYSSELNVNALELEDSALYLCASSTHRQERLNTEAFFGQGTRLTVV.

The chain links TRBV5-4 to TRBJ2-7; no clear D gene. V lost 2 bases to trimming and J lost 1 base, with 4 bases between them. Looked up from germline, CDR1 is SGHNT and CDR2 is YYREEE (reference sequence). This CDR3 has 12 residues. The CDR3 sequence: CASSFGSYEQYF. Here the CDR3 DNA reads TGTGCCAGCAGCTTCGGGTCCTACGAGCAGTACTTC.

The gene calls are TRBV18 and TRBJ1-1, with D hard to call. The CDR3 covers 16 residues. V lost 0 bases and J lost 0, with 11 bases in between. Germline-derived CDR1 and CDR2 are KGHSH and LQKENI. CDR3 DNA: TGTGCCAGCTCACCACCGCCCTCCGGGTTGAACACTGAAGCTTTCTTT. It specifies CASSPPPSGLNTEAFF.

CDR3 sequence: CASSPGRGSLAFF. The DNA for the CDR3 is TGTGCCAGCAGCCCCGGGAGGGGTTCCCTGGCTTTCTTT. The rearrangement uses TRBV5-4 and TRBJ1-1, with a tentative D call TRBD1 (5 bases). Trimming shortened V by 4 bases and J by 11 bases, and 18 bases separated the two germline ends. Germline V CDR1 and CDR2: SGHNT, YYREEE (reference sequence). The CDR3 length is 13 residues.

This rearrangement joins TRBV11-2 to TRBJ2-1; the match to TRBD1 covers 9 bases. V gave up 4 bases and J gave up 2 bases; unmatched junction bases: 3. This CDR3 spans 15 amino acids. Germline lookup yields CDR1 SGHAT and CDR2 FQNNGV. CDR3 loop: CASSWGQGTYNEQFF. Here the CDR3 DNA reads TGTGCCAGCAGCTGGGGACAGGGAACCTACAATGAGCAGTTCTTC.

This chain joins TRBV29-1 and TRBJ2-7; 10 nucleotides agree with TRBD1. This CDR3 spans 16 amino acids. CDR1 is SQVTM, CDR2 ANQGSEA, per germline. The V gene end was trimmed by 1 base and the J gene end by 12 bases; junction bases not matched to a gene: 18. The CDR3 sequence is CSVEAPGTGALRSLYF. Written as DNA, the CDR3 is TGCAGCGTTGAAGCTCCCGGGACAGGGGCCCTGAGGTCGTTGTACTTC.

The CDR3 region is CAISISGTGNTGELFF. CDR3 in DNA: TGTGCCATCAGTATCTCCGGGACAGGCAACACCGGGGAGCTGTTTTTT. The gene calls are TRBV10-3 and TRBJ2-2; 8 nucleotides line up with TRBD1. CDR3 length: 16 amino acids. Unmatched junction bases numbered 7, after V lost 5 bases and J lost 2 bases. Germline CDR1 and CDR2: ENHRY and SYGVKD.

The V gene is TRBV5-1, the J gene TRBJ2-2; TRBD2 is a possible D gene (6 bases). This CDR3 contains 17 residues. V lost 0 bases, J lost 0 bases, and 12 bases lay in between. Germline-derived CDR1 and CDR2 are SGHRS and YFSETQ. The CDR3 region has the DNA TGCGCCAGCAGCTTGGCCCTAGCGAATACGAACACCGGGGAGCTGTTTTTT. It yields the protein CASSLALANTNTGELFF.